This TCR beta chain is drawn from a study of metastatic and nonmetastatic thyroid tumors. The overall study: Both malignant and benign thyroid patients supplied peripheral blood and tumor or nodule tissue samples, across which the repertoires of these patients were then compared. Study-level points and caveats: In blood and tumor, TCR beta diversity was reportedly significantly higher in malignant thyroid tumors than in benign nodules.

Comment on this clone: No antigen is known for it.

The authors' processing: A classifier of distant metastasis in papillary thyroid cancer was built from CDR3 differences (across clinicopathological groups). TCRdb reprocessed the PCR reads via MiXCR. These V and J calls are TCRdb output, not the study's own analysis. This table holds 3,500 to 5,000 clones, 36% found once. Deletions cut 6 bases from V and 7 bases from J, with 12 bases between. Germline CDR1 SGHTA, CDR2 FQGTGA. CDR3 length: 13 amino acids. Among the patients, none had received any treatment before thyroid surgery. The TCR sequence derives from a female donor with papillary thyroid cancer or a benign thyroid nodule (not recorded which). Some clones in this sample may be carry-over from other donors' samples. The chain recombines TRBV7-3 with TRBJ2-2, with D possibly being TRBD2 (7 bases). The sample comprised tumor tissue. The CDR3 DNA is TGTGCCAGCAGGGGAGGGGGAGACGGGGAGCTGTTTTTT. Translating it yields CASRGGGDGELFF.